The clone carrying this TCR beta chain was detected a few times. A much more abundant neighbour one base away suggests this may be a read error. The CDR3 extends over 16 amino acids. CDR1 is MNHEY, CDR2 SMNVEV, per germline (reference sequence). The sample comes from a study of T cells in Graves' hyperthyroidism and ophthalmopathy. Overall study context: The authors collected peripheral blood at initial diagnosis, before any treatment.

RNA transcripts provided the source from which TCR beta CDR3 regions were amplified. Initially, a first-round RT-PCR of the TCR CDR3 employed the HTBI primer set. TCRdb processed the multiplex PCR reads anew with MiXCR; each CDR3 protein has one entry. The repertoire holds 450,000 to 650,000 distinct CDR3 sequences, with roughly 20% as singletons. Sample: blood. The chain recombines TRBV27 with TRBJ1-3; D is unclear. This sequence was found in a man younger than 35 with Graves' hyperthyroidism. CDR3 bases: TGTGCCATCAGTCCCACCAATGCCCTTTCTGGAAACACCATATATTTT. Its translation is CAISPTNALSGNTIYF.